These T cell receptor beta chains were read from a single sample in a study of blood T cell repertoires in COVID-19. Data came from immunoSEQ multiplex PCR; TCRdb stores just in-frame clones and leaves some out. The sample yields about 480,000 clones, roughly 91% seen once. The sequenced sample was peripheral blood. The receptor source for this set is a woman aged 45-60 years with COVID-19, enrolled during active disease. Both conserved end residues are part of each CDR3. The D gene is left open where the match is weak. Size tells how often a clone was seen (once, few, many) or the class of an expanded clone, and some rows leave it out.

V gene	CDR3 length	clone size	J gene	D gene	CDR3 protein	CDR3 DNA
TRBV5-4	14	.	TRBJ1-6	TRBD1	CASSLQGGNSPLHF	TGTGCCAGCAGCTTACAGGGGGGAAACTCACCCCTCCACTTT
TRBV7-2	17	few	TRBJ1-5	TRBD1	CASSLAGQGGDNQPQHF	TGTGCCAGCAGCTTAGCAGGACAGGGGGGTGACAATCAGCCCCAGCATTTT
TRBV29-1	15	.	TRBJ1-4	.	CSVRVTGSTNEKLFF	TGCAGCGTTAGAGTAACAGGGTCGACTAATGAAAAACTGTTTTTT
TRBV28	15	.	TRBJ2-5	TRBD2	CASSTLSGGGETQYF	TGTGCCAGCAGTACCCTTAGCGGGGGGGGAGAGACCCAGTACTTC
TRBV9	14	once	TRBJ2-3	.	CASSPRTNSDTQYF	TGTGCCAGCAGCCCCCGGACTAATTCAGATACGCAGTATTTT
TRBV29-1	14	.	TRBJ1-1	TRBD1	CSVEDPGQGNEAFF	TGCAGCGTTGAAGATCCGGGACAGGGGAATGAAGCTTTCTTT
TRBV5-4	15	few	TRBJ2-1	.	CASSLDRSSYNEQFF	TGTGCCAGCAGCTTGGACAGAAGCTCCTACAATGAGCAGTTCTTC
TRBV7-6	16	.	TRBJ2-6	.	CASSLGGGAGANVLTF	TGTGCCAGCAGCTTAGGAGGGGGGGCTGGGGCCAACGTCCTGACTTTC
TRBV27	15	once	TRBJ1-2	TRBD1	CASSPFSTGGSGYTF	TGTGCCAGCAGTCCTTTCTCGACAGGGGGCTCTGGCTACACCTTC
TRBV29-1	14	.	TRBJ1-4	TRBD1	CSVQGTGLNEKLFF	TGCAGCGTCCAAGGGACAGGGCTTAATGAAAAACTGTTTTTT
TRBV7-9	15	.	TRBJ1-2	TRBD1	CASSPNVQGGYGYTF	TGTGCCAGCAGCCCGAACGTACAGGGGGGCTATGGCTACACCTTC
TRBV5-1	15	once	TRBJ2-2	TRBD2	CASSYGLAGAGELFF	TGCGCCAGCAGTTACGGACTAGCGGGGGCCGGGGAGCTGTTTTTT
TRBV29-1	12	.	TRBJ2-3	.	CSVPDRADTQYF	TGCAGCGTGCCTGATCGGGCAGATACGCAGTATTTT
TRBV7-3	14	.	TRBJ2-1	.	CASSPRGAGNEQFF	TGTGCCAGCAGCCCCAGGGGGGCGGGCAATGAGCAGTTCTTC
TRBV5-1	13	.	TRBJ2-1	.	CASSPRAGAEQFF	TGCGCCAGCAGCCCCCGCGCGGGGGCTGAGCAGTTCTTC
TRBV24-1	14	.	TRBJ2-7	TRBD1	CATSERTGQHEQYF	TGTGCCACCAGTGAAAGGACAGGTCAGCACGAGCAGTACTTC
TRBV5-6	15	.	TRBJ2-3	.	CASSSQGWGTDTQYF	TGTGCCAGCAGTTCACAGGGTTGGGGGACAGATACGCAGTATTTT
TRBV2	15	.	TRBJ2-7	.	CASSENSGITYEQYF	TGTGCCAGCAGTGAGAACAGCGGTATTACCTACGAGCAGTACTTC
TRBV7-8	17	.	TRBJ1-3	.	CASSPKARGLSGNTIYF	TGTGCCAGCAGCCCCAAGGCCAGGGGCCTCTCTGGAAACACCATATATTTT
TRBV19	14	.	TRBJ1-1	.	CASSIKQLNTEAFF	TGTGCCAGTAGTATCAAACAGCTGAACACTGAAGCTTTCTTT
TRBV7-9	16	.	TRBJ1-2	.	CASSQASQERSNGYTF	TGTGCCAGCAGCCAAGCGTCCCAGGAGCGGAGCAATGGCTACACCTTC
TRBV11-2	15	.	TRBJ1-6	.	CASSRRDSYNSPLHF	TGTGCCAGCAGCCGCAGGGACTCCTATAATTCACCCCTCCACTTT
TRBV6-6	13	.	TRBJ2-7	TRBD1	CASRRQGEDEQYF	TGTGCCAGCAGACGACAGGGGGAGGACGAGCAGTACTTC
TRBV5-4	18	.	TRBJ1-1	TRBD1	CASSPVRGQGRRVVEAFF	TGTGCCAGCAGCCCGGTTCGAGGACAGGGAAGGAGAGTCGTCGAGGCTTTCTTT
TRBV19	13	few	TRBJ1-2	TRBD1	CASSETGEDGYTF	TGTGCCAGTAGTGAGACAGGGGAGGATGGCTACACCTTC
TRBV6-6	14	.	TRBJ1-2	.	CASSRDTSNYGYTF	TGTGCCAGCTCCAGGGACACCTCTAACTATGGCTACACCTTC
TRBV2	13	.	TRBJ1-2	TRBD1	CASRTGGGDGYTF	TGTGCCAGCAGAACAGGGGGCGGGGATGGCTACACCTTC
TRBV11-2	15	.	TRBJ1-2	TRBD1	CASSLDYSTGKGYTF	TGTGCCAGCAGCTTAGATTACTCGACAGGGAAGGGCTACACCTTC
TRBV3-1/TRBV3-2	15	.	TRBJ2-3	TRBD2	CASSPIAGGLDTQYF	TGTGCCAGCAGTCCAATAGCGGGGGGGCTTGATACGCAGTATTTT
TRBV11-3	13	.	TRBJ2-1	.	CASTLSPGDEQFF	TGTGCCAGCACCTTATCCCCCGGTGATGAGCAGTTCTTC
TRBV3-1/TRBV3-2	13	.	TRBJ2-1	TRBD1	CASRDRGWNEQFF	TGTGCCTCTAGGGACAGGGGTTGGAATGAGCAGTTCTTC
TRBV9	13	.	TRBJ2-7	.	CASSGTPIDEQYF	TGTGCCAGCAGCGGGACACCGATTGACGAGCAGTACTTC
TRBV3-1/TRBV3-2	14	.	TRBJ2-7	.	CASSQGTDPYEQYF	TGTGCCAGCAGCCAGGGCACAGATCCCTACGAGCAGTACTTC
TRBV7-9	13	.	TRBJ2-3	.	CASSSRVTDTQYF	TGTGCCAGCAGCTCGCGGGTCACAGATACGCAGTATTTT
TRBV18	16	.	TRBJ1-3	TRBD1	CASSPTRTGNRNTIYF	TGTGCCAGCTCACCAACCCGGACAGGCAACAGAAACACCATATATTTT
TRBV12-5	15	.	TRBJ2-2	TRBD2	CASGASGGATGELFF	TGTGCTAGTGGTGCTAGCGGGGGGGCTACCGGGGAGCTGTTTTTT
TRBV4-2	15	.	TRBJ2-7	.	CASSQDEGGGVEQYF	TGTGCCAGCAGCCAAGATGAGGGGGGGGGCGTGGAGCAGTACTTC
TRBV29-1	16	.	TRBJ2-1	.	CSVVVIRGGLGNEQFF	TGCAGCGTTGTGGTCATAAGGGGGGGACTCGGGAATGAGCAGTTCTTC
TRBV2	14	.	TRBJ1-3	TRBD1	CATLSGTGENTIYF	TGTGCCACCCTCTCCGGGACAGGGGAAAACACCATATATTTT
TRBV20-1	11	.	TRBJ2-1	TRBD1	CSATDRDEQFF	TGCAGTGCTACCGACAGGGATGAGCAGTTCTTC
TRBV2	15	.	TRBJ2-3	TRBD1	CASSGTGTGTDTQYF	TGTGCCAGCAGTGGGACAGGGACGGGCACAGATACGCAGTATTTT
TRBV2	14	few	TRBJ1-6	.	CASQPSSYNSPLHF	TGTGCCAGTCAGCCTAGCTCCTATAATTCACCCCTCCACTTT
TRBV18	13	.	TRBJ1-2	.	CASSPRSRYGYTF	TGTGCCAGCTCACCGAGAAGCCGATATGGCTACACCTTC
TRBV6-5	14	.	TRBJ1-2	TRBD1	CASRKTGGSAGYTF	TGTGCCAGCAGGAAGACAGGGGGCAGCGCCGGCTACACCTTC
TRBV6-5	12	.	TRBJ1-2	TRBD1	CASRRPGGGYTF	TGTGCCAGCAGGAGACCAGGGGGTGGCTACACCTTC
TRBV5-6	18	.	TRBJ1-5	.	CAGLRTPLRLGSNQPQHF	TGTGCCGGCCTCCGGACTCCTCTCCGCCTTGGGAGCAATCAGCCCCAGCATTTT
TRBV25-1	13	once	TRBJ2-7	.	CASSVFEGGQQYF	TGTGCCAGCAGTGTATTCGAGGGTGGTCAGCAGTACTTC
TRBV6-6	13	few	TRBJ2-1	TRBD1	CASSKTGVNEQFF	TGTGCCAGCAGTAAGACAGGGGTTAATGAGCAGTTCTTC
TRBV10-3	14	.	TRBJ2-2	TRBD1	CAIFDGQGTGELFF	TGTGCCATATTCGACGGACAGGGGACCGGGGAGCTGTTTTTT
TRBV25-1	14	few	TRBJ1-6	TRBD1	CASSQTGDNSPLHF	TGTGCCAGCAGTCAAACAGGGGACAATTCACCCCTCCACTTT
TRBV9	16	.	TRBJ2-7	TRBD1	CASSAETGVIGYEQYF	TGTGCCAGCAGCGCCGAGACAGGGGTAATAGGCTACGAGCAGTACTTC
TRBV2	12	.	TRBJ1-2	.	CASSIRYQGYTF	TGTGCCAGTTCGATCAGGTATCAAGGCTACACCTTC
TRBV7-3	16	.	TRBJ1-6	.	CASSPSDRPRNSPLHF	TGTGCCAGCAGCCCTTCAGACAGGCCGAGGAATTCACCCCTCCACTTT
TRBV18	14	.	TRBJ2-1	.	CASSPAGTYNEQFF	TGTGCCAGCTCACCTGCCGGGACTTACAATGAGCAGTTCTTC
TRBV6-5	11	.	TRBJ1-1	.	CASTQGGEAFF	TGTGCCAGCACACAGGGAGGGGAAGCTTTCTTT
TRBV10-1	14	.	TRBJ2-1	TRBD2	CASSEGRGENEQFF	TGCGCCAGCAGTGAGGGGCGGGGGGAGAATGAGCAGTTCTTC
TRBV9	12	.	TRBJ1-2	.	CASSVGRGGYTF	TGTGCCAGCAGCGTTGGGAGAGGAGGCTACACCTTC